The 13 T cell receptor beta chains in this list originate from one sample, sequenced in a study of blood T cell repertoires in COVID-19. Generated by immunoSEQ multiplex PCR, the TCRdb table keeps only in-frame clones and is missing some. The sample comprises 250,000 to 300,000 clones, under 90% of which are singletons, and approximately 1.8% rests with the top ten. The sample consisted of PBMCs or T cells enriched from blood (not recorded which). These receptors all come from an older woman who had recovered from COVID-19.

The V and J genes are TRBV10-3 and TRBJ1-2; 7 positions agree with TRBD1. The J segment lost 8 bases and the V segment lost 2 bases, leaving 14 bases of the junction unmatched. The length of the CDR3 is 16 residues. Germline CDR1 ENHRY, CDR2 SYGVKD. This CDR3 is CAISEVNIQGLSGYTF. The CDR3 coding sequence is TGTGCCATCAGTGAGGTAAACATACAGGGGCTGAGCGGCTACACCTTC.

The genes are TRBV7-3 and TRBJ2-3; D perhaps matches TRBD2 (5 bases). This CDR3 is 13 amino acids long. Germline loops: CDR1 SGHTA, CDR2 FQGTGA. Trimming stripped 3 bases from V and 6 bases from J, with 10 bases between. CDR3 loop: CASSLWGEDTQYF. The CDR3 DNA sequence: TGTGCCAGCAGCTTGTGGGGAGAGGATACGCAGTATTTT.

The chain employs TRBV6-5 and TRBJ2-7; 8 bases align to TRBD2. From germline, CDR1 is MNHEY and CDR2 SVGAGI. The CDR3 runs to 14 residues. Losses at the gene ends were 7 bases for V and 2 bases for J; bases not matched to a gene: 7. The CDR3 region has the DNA TGTGCCAGCACCCAGACTAGCGCAACCTACGAGCAGTACTTC. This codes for CASTQTSATYEQYF.

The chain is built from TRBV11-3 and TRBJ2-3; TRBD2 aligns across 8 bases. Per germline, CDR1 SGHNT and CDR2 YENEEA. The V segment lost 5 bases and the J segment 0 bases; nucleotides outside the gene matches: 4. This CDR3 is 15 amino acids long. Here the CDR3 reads CASSPPSGSTDTQYF. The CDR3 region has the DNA TGTGCCAGCAGCCCCCCTAGCGGGAGCACAGATACGCAGTATTTT.

The CDR3 reads CASVQGDSPLHF. The CDR3 DNA reads as TGTGCCAGTGTACAGGGGGACTCACCCCTCCACTTT. The V gene is TRBV28, the J gene TRBJ1-6; 8 nucleotides line up with TRBD1. The CDR3 spans 12 residues. Trimming took 9 bases from V and 10 from J; bases not matched to a gene: 5. The germline CDR1 and CDR2 sequences are MDHEN and SYDVKM.

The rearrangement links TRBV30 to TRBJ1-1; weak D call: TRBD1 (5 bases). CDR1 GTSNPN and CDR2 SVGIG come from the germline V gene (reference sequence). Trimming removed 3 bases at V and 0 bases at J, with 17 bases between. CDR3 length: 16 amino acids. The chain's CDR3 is CAWRAAGTIMNTEAFF. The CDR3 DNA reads TGTGCCTGGAGAGCCGCAGGGACTATTATGAACACTGAAGCTTTCTTT. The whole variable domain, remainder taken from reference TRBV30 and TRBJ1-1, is SQTIHQWPATLVQPVGSPLSLECTVEGTSNPNLYWYRQAAGRGLQLLFYSVGIGQISSEVPQNLSASRPQDRQFILSSKKLLLSDSGFYLCAWRAAGTIMNTEAFFGQGTRLTVV.

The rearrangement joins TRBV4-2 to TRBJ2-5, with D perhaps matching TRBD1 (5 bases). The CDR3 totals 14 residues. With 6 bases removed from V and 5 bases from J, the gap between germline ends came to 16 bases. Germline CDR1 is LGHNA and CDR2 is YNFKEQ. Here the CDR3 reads CASRGPPMGETQYF. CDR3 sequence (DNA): TGTGCCAGCAGGGGGCCCCCAATGGGGGAGACCCAGTACTTC.

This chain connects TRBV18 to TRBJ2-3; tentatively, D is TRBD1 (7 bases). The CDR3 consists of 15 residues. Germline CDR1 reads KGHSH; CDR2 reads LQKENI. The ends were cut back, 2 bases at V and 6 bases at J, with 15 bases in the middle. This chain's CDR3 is CASSPGQGEADTQYF. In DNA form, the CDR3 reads TGTGCCAGCTCACCAGGCCAGGGGGAGGCCGATACGCAGTATTTT.

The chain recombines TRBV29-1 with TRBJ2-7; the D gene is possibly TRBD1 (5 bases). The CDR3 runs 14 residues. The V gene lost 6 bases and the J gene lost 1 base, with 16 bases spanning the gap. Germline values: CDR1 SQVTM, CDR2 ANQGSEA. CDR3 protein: CSVGPLQGSYEQYF. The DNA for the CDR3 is TGCAGCGTGGGGCCACTTCAGGGTTCCTACGAGCAGTACTTC.

CDR3 sequence: CSAREHYVGSGRSGGELFF. Written as DNA, the CDR3 is TGCAGCGCCCGCGAGCACTACGTTGGGAGCGGGAGATCTGGCGGGGAGCTGTTTTTT. The chain is built from TRBV29-1 and TRBJ2-2, with TRBD2 identical over 8 bases. Germline lookup yields CDR1 SQVTM and CDR2 ANQGSEA. The CDR3 spans 19 residues. Germline trimming cut 7 bases from V and 7 bases from J; bases unmatched to any gene: 26.

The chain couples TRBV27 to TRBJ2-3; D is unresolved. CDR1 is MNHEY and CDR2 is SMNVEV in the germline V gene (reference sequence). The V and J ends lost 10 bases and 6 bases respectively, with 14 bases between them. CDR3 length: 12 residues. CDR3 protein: CATKSEADTQYF. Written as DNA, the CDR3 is TGTGCCACCAAATCTGAGGCTGATACGCAGTATTTT.

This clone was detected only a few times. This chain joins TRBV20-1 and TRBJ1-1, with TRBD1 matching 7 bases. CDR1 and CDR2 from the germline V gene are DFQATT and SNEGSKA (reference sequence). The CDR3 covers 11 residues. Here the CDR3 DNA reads TGCACTGGACAGGTAAATTCTGGAGCTTTCTTT. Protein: CTGQVNSGAFF.

CDR3 DNA sequence: TGTGCCAGCACGATTTTAGCGGGAGGCGCCTACGAGCAGTACTTC. Protein product: CASTILAGGAYEQYF. The chain is built from TRBV28 and TRBJ2-7; 10 nucleotides agree with TRBD2. CDR3 length: 15 residues. The J segment lost 2 bases and the V segment lost 7 bases, leaving 8 bases of the junction unmatched. Looked up from germline, CDR1 is MDHEN and CDR2 is SYDVKM.